The sequence of this T cell receptor (beta chain) was determined in a study of blood T cell repertoires in COVID-19. On the study more broadly: PBMCs, B-cell-depleted T cells, or T cells provided the cDNA or gDNA that made up the material.

This clone has only a few counts. Trimming removed 2 bases at V and 5 bases at J, with 9 bases between. Germline lookup yields CDR1 SGHNT and CDR2 YENEEA. The CDR3 has 13 amino acids. Profiling relied on immunoSEQ multiplex PCR, and the TCRdb table lists in-frame clones only, not all of them. The sample has 350,000 to 400,000 clones, approximately 90% seen once. Sequencing used PBMCs or T cells enriched from blood (not recorded which). This receptor was obtained from a woman between 35 and 50 years old who had been exposed to COVID-19. This chain joins TRBV11-3 and TRBJ1-1; the D is unclear. The CDR3 sequence is CASSLTGGTEAFF. CDR3 coding DNA: TGTGCCAGCAGCTTAACGGGAGGTACTGAAGCTTTCTTT. Looking up the rest from reference TRBV11-3 and TRBJ1-1 gives the full variable domain: EAGVVQSPRYKIIEKKQPVAFWCNPISGHNTLYWYLQNLGQGPELLIRYENEEAVDDSQLPKDRFSAERLKGVDSTLKIQPAELGDSAVYLCASSLTGGTEAFFGQGTRLTVV.